The present T cell receptor (beta chain) was sequenced within a study of cytomegalovirus exposure and HLA in healthy donors. General study findings and limits: The sole available immune exposure information was CMV serostatus.

Note on this clone: Its antigen is as yet unknown.

The CDR3 totals 15 residues. With V trimmed by 3 bases and J by 3 bases, 4 bases remained unmatched. Per the germline V gene, CDR1 is MNHEY and CDR2 is SMNVEV (reference sequence). Primers included in the PCR were 60 Vbeta and 13 Jbeta primers. Sequencing used immunoSEQ multiplex PCR; TCRdb keeps in-frame clones, though not all of them. Altogether around 120,000 clones are present, about 80% being singletons, with the ten largest covering less than 2%. Nominally healthy donors were sampled, though unrecorded immune exposures were likely. Sequenced sample: PBMCs. This sequence was found in a woman aged 50 to 60 in good health and CMV-seronegative. The V and J genes are TRBV27 and TRBJ2-3, with 9 bases lining up with TRBD2. CDR3 DNA sequence: TGTGCCAGCAGTTTTGGTAGCGGGAGAACAGATACGCAGTATTTT. This encodes CASSFGSGRTDTQYF.